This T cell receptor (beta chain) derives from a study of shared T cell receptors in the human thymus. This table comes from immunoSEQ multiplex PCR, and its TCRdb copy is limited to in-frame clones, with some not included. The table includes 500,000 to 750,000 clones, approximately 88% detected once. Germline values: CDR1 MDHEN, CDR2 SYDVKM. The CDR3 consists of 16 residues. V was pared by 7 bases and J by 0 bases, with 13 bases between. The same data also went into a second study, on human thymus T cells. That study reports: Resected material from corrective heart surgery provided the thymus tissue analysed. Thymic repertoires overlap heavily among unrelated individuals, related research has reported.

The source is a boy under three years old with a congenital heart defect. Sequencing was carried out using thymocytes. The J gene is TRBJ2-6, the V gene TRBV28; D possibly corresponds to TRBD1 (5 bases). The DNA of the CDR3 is TGTGCCAGCAACATAGATGACAGCTCTGGGGCCAACGTCCTGACTTTC. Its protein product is CASNIDDSSGANVLTF.